This is a list of T cell receptor beta chains from one sample in a study of blood T cell repertoires in COVID-19. Repertoires were generated with immunoSEQ multiplex PCR, while TCRdb's copy carries only in-frame clones and drops some. Altogether some 73,000 clones are present, approximately 80% being singletons, with the ten largest covering around 4.5%. Sample: peripheral blood. The receptors shown here come from a woman aged 60-75 years with acute or convalescent COVID-19. The CDR3 runs from the conserved cysteine through the conserved F or W. Each record gives: V gene, J gene, clone size, D gene, CDR3 DNA, CDR3 protein. The D gene is left open where the match is weak. Part of the rows lack a size; the others show once, few, many or a class for expanded clones.

>TRBV7-9|TRBJ1-2|.|.
TGTGCCAGCAGCTTAAGGCGGGGCGAAGACTTATATGGCTACACCTTC
CASSLRRGEDLYGYTF
>TRBV9|TRBJ2-3|.|.
TGTGCCAGCAGCGGGACACACTTTAGCACAGATACGCAGTATTTT
CASSGTHFSTDTQYF
>TRBV28|TRBJ1-1|few|.
TGTGCCAGCAGTTCCCCAGGGGCGGTGAACACTGAAGCTTTCTTT
CASSSPGAVNTEAFF
>TRBV5-1|TRBJ1-4|.|TRBD1
TGCGCCAGCAGCTTGAAGGGACAGCGGAATGAAAAACTGTTTTTT
CASSLKGQRNEKLFF
>TRBV11-2|TRBJ2-6|.|.
TGTGCCAGCAGCTTAATCTCCCGTCACGGCTCTGGGGCCAACGTCCTGACTTTC
CASSLISRHGSGANVLTF
>TRBV4-1|TRBJ2-1|.|.
TGCGCCAGCAGCCAAGATAACCGAGGGCCAGGTGAGCAGTTCTTC
CASSQDNRGPGEQFF
>TRBV29-1|TRBJ2-7|.|.
TGCAGCGTTGTTGGGGGGTCCCTCGAGCAGTACTTC
CSVVGGSLEQYF
>TRBV13|TRBJ2-3|.|.
TGTGCCAGCAGCTCCCGATCACTATCGGGCACAGATACGCAGTATTTT
CASSSRSLSGTDTQYF
>TRBV7-8|TRBJ2-1|.|.
TGTGCCAGCAGCTCTCAGGGACACTACAATGAGCAGTTCTTC
CASSSQGHYNEQFF
>TRBV19|TRBJ1-3|.|.
TGTGCCAGTAGCCCGGAGCCAGGGTTTCCCCCCAGTCTCTCTGGAAACACCATATATTTT
CASSPEPGFPPSLSGNTIYF
>TRBV15|TRBJ1-5|once|TRBD1
TGTGCCACCAGCGCAGGGGGCTTGAGCAATCAGCCCCAGCATTTT
CATSAGGLSNQPQHF
>TRBV5-5|TRBJ1-1|.|.
TGTGCCAGCAGCCCTGACCTTCTTCGGGGGAACACTGAAGCTTTCTTT
CASSPDLLRGNTEAFF
>TRBV5-5|TRBJ2-7|.|TRBD2
TGTGCCAGCAGCTTTTTAGTAGCGGGGGCCTCCTACGAGCAGTACTTC
CASSFLVAGASYEQYF
>TRBV19|TRBJ1-2|.|.
TGTGCCAGTAGTATTGGGGACATCAATAACTATGGCTACACCTTC
CASSIGDINNYGYTF
>TRBV10-1|TRBJ2-1|.|TRBD2
TGCGCCAGCAGTGAGTCTCCGGGACTAGCGGGGCTCAATGAGCAGTTCTTC
CASSESPGLAGLNEQFF
>TRBV4-1|TRBJ2-1|.|.
TGCGCCAGCAGCCACCATGGACAGAGGGATGAGCAGTTCTTC
CASSHHGQRDEQFF
>TRBV27|TRBJ2-1|once|.
TGTGCCAGCAGTTTTTGGAAGACACAGAGCTCCTACAATGAGCAGTTCTTC
CASSFWKTQSSYNEQFF
>TRBV6-6|TRBJ2-7|.|.
TGTGCCAGCAAGTCCGGGCAGGGTATTTACGAGCAGTACTTC
CASKSGQGIYEQYF
>TRBV7-9|TRBJ2-1|.|.
TGTGCCAGCAGCTTAAAACTAGCACACAATGAGCAGTTCTTC
CASSLKLAHNEQFF
>TRBV9|TRBJ1-2|.|.
TGTGCCAGCAGCCCCCTTGACAGTCCAAACTATGGCTACACCTTC
CASSPLDSPNYGYTF
>TRBV5-8|TRBJ1-6|once|.
TGTGCCAGCAGCACCTGGACTGACTATAATTCACCCCTCCACTTT
CASSTWTDYNSPLHF
>TRBV7-3|TRBJ1-2|.|TRBD1
TGTGCCAGCAGCGCATCCGGGACAGGGGGACCTTATGGCTACACCTTC
CASSASGTGGPYGYTF
>TRBV29-1|TRBJ1-1|.|TRBD1
TGCAGCGGGACAGGGGGAGGGACTGAAGCTTTCTTT
CSGTGGGTEAFF
>TRBV11-2|TRBJ1-2|.|.
TGTGCCAGCAGCTTAGTGGGGCCAGGAGGGGGCTACACCTTC
CASSLVGPGGGYTF
>TRBV6-6|TRBJ1-6|.|TRBD1
TGTGCCAGCACCTTCGGGACAGAGAATTCACCCCTCCACTTT
CASTFGTENSPLHF
>TRBV5-8|TRBJ2-6|.|.
TGTGCCAGCAGCACCGGAAGGGGTATTAAGGGGGCCAACGTCCTGACTTTC
CASSTGRGIKGANVLTF
>TRBV11-3|TRBJ2-1|.|.
TGTGCCAGCGCTGCTGGGGGGATCTACAATGAGCAGTTCTTC
CASAAGGIYNEQFF
>TRBV9|TRBJ1-4|.|.
TGTGCCAGCAGCGTAGGTCAGGATAATGAAAAACTGTTTTTT
CASSVGQDNEKLFF
>TRBV6-1|TRBJ2-1|.|TRBD1
TGTGCCAGCAGTGATAGACAGGGGGTAATGTACTACAATGAGCAGTTCTTC
CASSDRQGVMYYNEQFF
>TRBV9|TRBJ1-6|few|.
TGTGCCAGCAGCGTAGGACATAGGACAGATAATTCACCCCTCCACTTT
CASSVGHRTDNSPLHF
>TRBV5-1|TRBJ1-1|.|TRBD1
TGCGCCAGCCGACGCGCCGGGACAGCTAATGAAGCTTTCTTT
CASRRAGTANEAFF
>TRBV11-2|TRBJ2-1|.|TRBD2
TGTGCCAGCAGCTTAGAGACTAGCAGTGAGCAGTTCTTC
CASSLETSSEQFF
>TRBV2|TRBJ2-7|.|TRBD1
TGTGCCAGCAGAGGACAGGGGACGGGCTCCTACGAGCAGTACTTC
CASRGQGTGSYEQYF
>TRBV19|TRBJ1-2|.|TRBD1
TGTGCCAGTAGTATAGGGACAGGGGCGATCCGTGGCTACACCTTC
CASSIGTGAIRGYTF
>TRBV6-5|TRBJ1-5|.|.
TGTGTCAGCACGTCGGCGAGGGTTGGGAATCAGCCCCAGCATTTT
CVSTSARVGNQPQHF
>TRBV13|TRBJ2-5|.|TRBD2
TGTGCCAGCAGCTTAGGGGGCGGGAGGGCCCCAGAGACCCAGTACTTC
CASSLGGGRAPETQYF
>TRBV28|TRBJ1-4|.|.
TGTGCCAGCAGTACAGAAACAACTAATGAAAAACTGTTTTTT
CASSTETTNEKLFF
>TRBV5-1|TRBJ1-2|.|.
TGCGCCAGCAGCTGGAGCGCAGGAGGAGCTAACTATGGCTACACCTTC
CASSWSAGGANYGYTF
>TRBV5-6|TRBJ2-2|.|.
TGTGCCAGCAGCTTACGTTCGGGGACCGGGGAGCTGTTTTTT
CASSLRSGTGELFF
>TRBV5-1|TRBJ2-3|.|.
TGCGCCAGCAGCGTCCAGGATTTGGGCACAGATACGCAGTATTTT
CASSVQDLGTDTQYF
>TRBV29-1|TRBJ2-5|once|TRBD2
TGCAGCGTTGCGGGACTAGCAGAAGAGACCCAGTACTTC
CSVAGLAEETQYF
>TRBV28|TRBJ1-2|.|.
TGTGCCAGCAGCTCCGGACCCGGGGGGCGGTATGGCTACACCTTC
CASSSGPGGRYGYTF
>TRBV2|TRBJ1-4|.|TRBD1
TGTGCCAGCAGCCCGACAGGGGGCAGATATGAAAAACTGTTTTTT
CASSPTGGRYEKLFF
>TRBV2|TRBJ2-7|.|TRBD2
TGTGCCAGCAGTCGGGACTACTACGAGCAGTACTTC
CASSRDYYEQYF
>TRBV5-1|TRBJ2-3|.|TRBD2
TGCGCCAGCAGCTTGTTCCCTAGCGGGAGCTCAGATACGCAGTATTTT
CASSLFPSGSSDTQYF
>TRBV7-9|TRBJ1-3|.|.
TGTGCCAGCAGCTTAGCGCGTCAGGCGGGGGGAAACACCATATATTTT
CASSLARQAGGNTIYF
>TRBV4-2|TRBJ1-5|.|.
TGTGCCAGCAGCCAAGAACAGGGAAATCAGCCCCAGCATTTT
CASSQEQGNQPQHF
>TRBV29-1|TRBJ1-2|many|.
TGCAGCGTTGATCCAGGGGTCCACTATGGCTACACCTTC
CSVDPGVHYGYTF
>TRBV2|TRBJ1-5|.|.
TGTGCCAGCAGTGAAGCCCCAAACAGTTTAGGGGTAAAGCCCCAGCATTTT
CASSEAPNSLGVKPQHF
>TRBV18|TRBJ2-5|.|TRBD2
TGTGCCAGCTCACCGGGACTAGCGGGAGCATTTGGAGAGACCCAGTACTTC
CASSPGLAGAFGETQYF
>TRBV2|TRBJ1-5|.|.
TGTGCCAGCAGTGGTATCGGGAGCAATCAGCCCCAGCATTTT
CASSGIGSNQPQHF
>TRBV5-5|TRBJ1-5|.|.
TGTGCCAGCAGCTTGGGGGGGACACCCTTGAATCAGCCCCAGCATTTT
CASSLGGTPLNQPQHF
>TRBV19|TRBJ1-5|.|TRBD1
TGTGCCAGTAGTATACCAACAGGGGGCCCTCCGCCCCAGCATTTT
CASSIPTGGPPPQHF
>TRBV15|TRBJ2-3|.|.
TGTGCCACCAGCCGGGACACAACTAGCACAGATACGCAGTATTTT
CATSRDTTSTDTQYF